Below are 20 T cell receptor beta chains sequenced from a single sample in a study of T cell responses to AZD1222 COVID-19 vaccine. TCRdb's copy holds only in-frame clones and misses some; the assay was immunoSEQ multiplex PCR. This table has about 150,000 clones, approximately 90% appearing once. Sequencing used peripheral blood, obtained 28 days after the second AZD1222 dose. The receptors here all came from an adult who received the AZD1222 COVID-19 vaccine.

This chain joins TRBV3-1 (or the pseudogene TRBV3-2) and TRBJ2-5; TRBD2 is a possible D gene (6 bases). The ends were cut back, 1 base at V and 3 bases at J, with 21 bases in the middle. This CDR3 is built from 18 residues. Per the germline V gene, CDR1 is LGHDT and CDR2 is YNNKEL (reference sequence). The CDR3 region has the DNA TGTGCCAGCAGCCAAGGAATTTTGTGGGACTCGAAGGAAGAGACCCAGTACTTC. This translates into CASSQGILWDSKEETQYF.

This chain joins TRBV19 and TRBJ2-7; unclear D gene. The germline gives CDR1 LNHDA, CDR2 SQIVND (reference sequence). V lost 2 bases and J lost 1, with 6 bases in between. This CDR3 region has 13 residues. CDR3 bases: TGTGCCAGTAGTATAACCCCTTCCTACGAGCAGTACTTC. Translated, it gives CASSITPSYEQYF.

This CDR3 is CASSLAGQGYGGYTF. CDR3 coding DNA: TGTGCCAGCAGCTTAGCGGGACAGGGGTATGGAGGCTACACCTTC. The chain couples TRBV13 to TRBJ1-2; 10 bases align to TRBD1. Looked up from germline, CDR1 is PRHDT and CDR2 is FYEKMQ (reference sequence). The length of the CDR3 is 15 residues. V shed 1 base, J shed 8 bases, and the junction held 7 bases outside the gene matches.

This chain uses TRBV24-1 with TRBJ1-1; tentatively, D is TRBD1 (5 bases). Deletions cut 9 bases from V and 4 bases from J, with 8 bases between. The CDR3 runs to 11 residues. CDR1 and CDR2 from the germline V gene are KGHDR and SFDVKD. In nucleotides, the CDR3 is TGTGCCACCGGAAGGGGCACTGAAGCTTTCTTT. Residues: CATGRGTEAFF.

The chain employs TRBV7-9 and TRBJ1-2, with 8 bases aligning to TRBD1. The length of the CDR3 is 18 residues. The V segment lost 2 bases and the J segment 8 bases; nucleotides outside the gene matches: 19. Germline CDR1 reads SEHNR; CDR2 reads FQNEAQ (reference sequence). The CDR3 coding sequence is TGTGCCAGCAGCTTATTCCCCAGGGGGCAACGTTTAAGCTGGGGCTACACCTTC. Its translation: CASSLFPRGQRLSWGYTF. Using reference TRBV7-9 and TRBJ1-2 for the parts outside the CDR3, the full variable domain is DTGVSQNPRHKITKRGQNVTFRCDPISEHNRLYWYRQTLGQGPEFLTYFQNEAQLEKSRLLSDRFSAERPKGSFSTLEIQRTEQGDSAMYLCASSLFPRGQRLSWGYTFGSGTRLTVV.

The chain carries TRBV19 and TRBJ1-1, with D possibly being TRBD1 (5 bases). Germline V gene lookup returns CDR1 LNHDA and CDR2 SQIVND (reference sequence). The germline V and J ends were trimmed by 10 bases and 6 bases, with 15 bases remaining between them. This CDR3 spans 12 amino acids. The CDR3 is CATHRGSAEAFF. For the CDR3, the DNA is TGTGCCACCCACCGGGGGTCTGCTGAAGCTTTCTTT. Variable domain in full (rest from reference TRBV19 and TRBJ1-1): DGGITQSPKYLFRKEGQNVTLSCEQNLNHDAMYWYRQDPGQGLRLIYYSQIVNDFQKGDIAEGYSVSREKKESFPLTVTSAQKNPTAFYLCATHRGSAEAFFGQGTRLTVV.

The chain couples TRBV5-1 to TRBJ1-1; no clear D gene. This CDR3 is built from 14 residues. CDR1 is SGHRS, CDR2 YFSETQ, per germline. V dropped 1 base and J dropped 2 bases, with 9 bases sitting between them. CDR3 sequence reads: CASSLYSDNTEAFF. DNA of the CDR3: TGCGCCAGCAGCTTGTATTCGGATAACACTGAAGCTTTCTTT.

The rearrangement joins TRBV4-1 to TRBJ1-3; D not resolved. Germline V gene lookup returns CDR1 MGHRA and CDR2 YSYEKL. Trimming shortened V by 1 base and J by 4 bases, and 14 bases separated the two germline ends. The CDR3 sequence is 16 residues long. The CDR3 DNA follows: TGCGCCAGCAGCCAAGTTGGGAAGGGTGAAGGAAACACCATATATTTT. It encodes CASSQVGKGEGNTIYF.

The rearrangement links TRBV5-1 to TRBJ2-1, with a possible D match to TRBD2 (5 bases). V shed 5 bases and J shed 2 bases, with 20 bases lying between them. The CDR3 runs to 17 residues. Germline CDR1 reads SGHRS; CDR2 reads YFSETQ. The CDR3 spells CASSQKGRGLTYNEQFF. Here the CDR3 DNA reads TGCGCCAGCAGTCAAAAAGGCCGGGGTCTGACCTACAATGAGCAGTTCTTC.

This clone was observed a single time. This chain links TRBV30 with TRBJ1-4; maybe TRBD1 (6 bases). The CDR3 runs to 14 residues. The V gene lost 5 bases and the J gene lost 11 bases, with 21 bases spanning the gap. CDR1 and CDR2 (germline): GTSNPN, SVGIG (reference sequence). The CDR3 reads CAWYSGTPLRKLFF. The CDR3 nucleotides read TGTGCCTGGTACTCCGGGACACCCCTTAGGAAACTGTTTTTT.

The chain joins TRBV6-5 to TRBJ1-4; 7 bases agree with TRBD1. Germline V CDR1 and CDR2: MNHEY, SVGAGI. Trimming cost V 8 bases and J 2 bases; bases outside gene matches: 5. This CDR3 is built from 14 residues. The CDR3 nucleotides are TGTGCCAGCGGGGGGACAGCGACTAATGAAAAACTGTTTTTT. Translation gives CASGGTATNEKLFF.

This clone came up once. J is TRBJ1-4 and V is TRBV9, with a tentative D call TRBD1 (6 bases). The V gene's germline CDR1 is SGDLS and CDR2 YYNGEE. CDR3 length: 16 residues. Trimming removed 0 bases at V and 7 bases at J, with 16 bases between. CDR3 bases: TGTGCCAGCAGCGTAGGGACCCGGGGGGCGGGTGAAAAACTGTTTTTT. Translating it yields CASSVGTRGAGEKLFF. Full variable domain (outside the CDR3, taken from reference TRBV9 and TRBJ1-4): DSGVTQTPKHLITATGQRVTLRCSPRSGDLSVYWYQQSLDQGLQFLIQYYNGEERAKGNILERFSAQQFPDLHSELNLSSLELGDSALYFCASSVGTRGAGEKLFFGSGTQLSVL.

Remarks on this clone: The junction does not match germline at one end; this may be a read error. This sequence joins TRBV9 and TRBJ1-4, with D hard to call. Germline values: CDR1 SGDLS, CDR2 YYNGEE. CDR3 length: 12 amino acids. The CDR3: CAAATAAEKLFF. CDR3 DNA sequence: TGCGCGGCGGCGACTGCAGCCGAAAAACTGTTTTTT.

This chain links TRBV7-8 with TRBJ1-1; D not resolved. Germline V gene lookup returns CDR1 SGHVS and CDR2 FQNEAQ. V lost 4 bases and J lost 6, with 15 bases in between. This CDR3 comprises 14 residues. Here the CDR3 reads CASSSGLGFSEAFF. The CDR3, as DNA: TGTGCCAGCAGCTCTGGTTTGGGATTTTCTGAAGCTTTCTTT. Looking up the rest from reference TRBV7-8 and TRBJ1-1 gives the full variable domain: GAGVSQSPRYKVAKRGQDVALRCDPISGHVSLFWYQQALGQGPEFLTYFQNEAQLDKSGLPSDRFFAERPEGSVSTLKIQRTQQEDSAVYLCASSSGLGFSEAFFGQGTRLTVV.

The V gene is TRBV24-1, the J gene TRBJ2-2; 8 bases are shared with TRBD2. The CDR3 has 16 residues. Germline V gene sequence: CDR1 KGHDR, CDR2 SFDVKD. V was pared by 7 bases and J by 5 bases, with 11 bases of the junction left unmatched. The CDR3 region is CATSTSGTRKTGELFF. In DNA, the CDR3 is TGTGCCACCAGCACCTCCGGGACTAGAAAAACCGGGGAGCTGTTTTTT.

The rearrangement uses TRBV7-9 and TRBJ1-3; D is undetermined. Trimming shortened V by 3 bases and J by 4 bases, and 13 bases separated the two germline ends. CDR3 length: 15 amino acids. The germline CDR1 and CDR2 sequences are SEHNR and FQNEAQ (reference sequence). The CDR3 spells CASSLIDFKGNTIYF. The CDR3, as DNA: TGTGCCAGCAGCTTGATTGACTTCAAGGGAAACACCATATATTTT.

This chain uses TRBV30 with TRBJ1-4; no definite D call. CDR1 is GTSNPN and CDR2 is SVGIG in the germline V gene (reference sequence). The CDR3 is made up of 15 amino acids. Trimming removed 5 bases from V and 0 bases from J, with 13 bases in between. The CDR3, as DNA: TGTGCCTGGGGGCGGGCGGTGTCAACTAATGAAAAACTGTTTTTT. Translation: CAWGRAVSTNEKLFF.

The table lists this clone with a count of one. The chain employs TRBV3-1 (or the pseudogene TRBV3-2) and TRBJ2-4; no definite D call. There are 15 residues in the CDR3. CDR1 LGHDT and CDR2 YNNKEL come from the germline V gene (reference sequence). Trimming took 5 bases from V and 2 from J, leaving 13 bases between them. DNA of the CDR3: TGTGCCAGCAGCGAACCGCTAGGGACCAAAAACATTCAGTACTTC. Residues: CASSEPLGTKNIQYF.

The J gene is TRBJ1-6, the V gene TRBV4-1; TRBD1 might be the D (5 bases). From germline, CDR1 is MGHRA and CDR2 YSYEKL. The CDR3 spans 15 residues. The V gene lost 0 bases and the J gene lost 6 bases, with 9 bases spanning the gap. CDR3 loop: CASSQEGQTNSPLHF. The CDR3 DNA reads TGCGCCAGCAGCCAAGAGGGGCAGACTAATTCACCCCTCCACTTT.

The J gene is TRBJ2-3, the V gene TRBV5-6; D is perhaps TRBD2 (5 bases). The CDR3 totals 14 residues. Trimming cost V 1 base and J 2 bases, with 8 bases left between them. The germline CDR1 and CDR2 sequences are SGHDT and YYEEEE. CDR3 residues: CASSLSGVTDTQYF. CDR3 DNA: TGTGCCAGCAGCTTGTCCGGGGTCACAGATACGCAGTATTTT.